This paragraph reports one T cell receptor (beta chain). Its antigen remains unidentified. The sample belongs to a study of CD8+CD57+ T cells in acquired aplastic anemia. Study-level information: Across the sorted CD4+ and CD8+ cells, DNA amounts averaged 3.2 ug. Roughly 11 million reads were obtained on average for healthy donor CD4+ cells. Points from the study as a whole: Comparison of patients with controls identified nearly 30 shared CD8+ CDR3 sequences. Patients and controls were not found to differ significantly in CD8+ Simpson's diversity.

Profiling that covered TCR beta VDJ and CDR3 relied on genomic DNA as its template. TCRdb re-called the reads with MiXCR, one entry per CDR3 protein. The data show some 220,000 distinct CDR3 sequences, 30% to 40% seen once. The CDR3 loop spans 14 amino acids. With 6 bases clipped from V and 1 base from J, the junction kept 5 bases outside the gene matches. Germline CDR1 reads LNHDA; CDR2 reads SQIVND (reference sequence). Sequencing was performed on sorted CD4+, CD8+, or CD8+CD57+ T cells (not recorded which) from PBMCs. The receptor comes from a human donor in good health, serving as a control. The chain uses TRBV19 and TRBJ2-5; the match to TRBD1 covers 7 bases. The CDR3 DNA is TGTGCCAGTAGGAAAACAGGGGTCCAAGAGACCCAGTACTTC. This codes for CASRKTGVQETQYF.